Following are 21 T cell receptor beta chains from one sample sequenced in a study of cytomegalovirus exposure and HLA in healthy donors. The assay was immunoSEQ multiplex PCR, and TCRdb's table has in-frame clones only and misses some. The profile shows some 200,000 clones, roughly 80% of them singletons. What was sequenced was PBMCs. These receptors were taken from a woman under 30 in good health and CMV-seropositive.

The chain uses TRBV19 and TRBJ2-3, with 8 bases lining up with TRBD1. Germline V CDR1 and CDR2: LNHDA, SQIVND (reference sequence). After removal of 10 bases from V and 2 bases from J, the junction contained 8 bases not matched to a gene. CDR3 length equals 14 residues. CDR3 DNA sequence: TGTGCCACCTCATGGGACAGGCTCACAGATACGCAGTATTTT. Its protein is CATSWDRLTDTQYF. Using reference TRBV19 and TRBJ2-3 for the parts outside the CDR3, the full variable domain is DGGITQSPKYLFRKEGQNVTLSCEQNLNHDAMYWYRQDPGQGLRLIYYSQIVNDFQKGDIAEGYSVSREKKESFPLTVTSAQKNPTAFYLCATSWDRLTDTQYFGPGTRLTVL.

This clone is a singleton in its sample. This chain connects TRBV5-1 to TRBJ2-3; D is possibly TRBD1 (5 bases). V was trimmed by 0 bases and J by 1 base, leaving 12 bases between them. This CDR3 contains 16 residues. Germline V gives CDR1 SGHRS, CDR2 YFSETQ. In nucleotides, the CDR3 is TGCGCCAGCAGCTTGGCCTTAGGGGCGGGCACAGATACGCAGTATTTT. As protein: CASSLALGAGTDTQYF.

J is TRBJ2-3 and V is TRBV7-9; D gene ambiguous. Deletions cut 2 bases from V and 6 bases from J, with 9 bases between. Germline V gene lookup returns CDR1 SEHNR and CDR2 FQNEAQ (reference sequence). This CDR3 spans 13 amino acids. Here the CDR3 DNA reads TGTGCCAGCAGCTTACAGGCCCGCGATACGCAGTATTTT. This codes for CASSLQARDTQYF.

V usage is TRBV14 and J usage is TRBJ1-6; 10 nucleotides align to TRBD1. Germline CDR1 is SGHDN and CDR2 is FVKESK. The CDR3 runs 15 residues. After removal of 4 bases from V and 9 bases from J, the junction contained 6 bases not matched to a gene. In DNA form, the CDR3 reads TGTGCCAGCAGCCGCCGAGGACAGGGGGGTTCACCCCTCCACTTT. Amino acids: CASSRRGQGGSPLHF.

This chain connects TRBV9 to TRBJ1-2; D perhaps matches TRBD1 (5 bases). V dropped 0 bases and J dropped 5 bases, with 11 bases sitting between them. The CDR3 sequence is 14 residues long. The V gene's germline CDR1 is SGDLS and CDR2 YYNGEE. The CDR3 region is CASSVAQGGYGYTF. The CDR3 bases are TGTGCCAGCAGCGTAGCCCAGGGAGGGTATGGCTACACCTTC.

This clone has just a few counts. V usage is TRBV27 and J usage is TRBJ2-7; 9 bases agree with TRBD1. The V and J ends lost 6 bases and 3 bases, in that order; junction bases with no gene match: 3. The length of the CDR3 is 13 residues. Germline CDR1 reads MNHEY; CDR2 reads SMNVEV (reference sequence). The CDR3 loop reads CASRKDRGYEQYF. DNA of the CDR3: TGTGCCAGCAGAAAGGACAGGGGCTACGAGCAGTACTTC.

The V gene is TRBV9, the J gene TRBJ2-3; D possibly corresponds to TRBD2 (5 bases). V dropped 2 bases and J dropped 2 bases, with 9 bases sitting between them. The CDR3 runs 14 residues. Germline V gives CDR1 SGDLS, CDR2 YYNGEE. The DNA for the CDR3 is TGTGCCAGCAGCGTGGAGGTCGCCACAGATACGCAGTATTTT. Its translation: CASSVEVATDTQYF.

The genes are TRBV5-4 and TRBJ2-7; possibly TRBD1 for D (5 bases). The CDR3 runs 15 residues. In germline, CDR1 is SGHNT, CDR2 YYREEE (reference sequence). With 2 bases removed from V and 0 bases from J, the gap between germline ends came to 12 bases. The CDR3 sequence is CASSFSQANSYEQYF. CDR3 nucleotides: TGTGCCAGCAGCTTCTCACAGGCAAACTCCTACGAGCAGTACTTC.

The chain combines TRBV5-6 with TRBJ1-2; unclear D gene. Trimming pared 4 bases from V and 0 bases from J, leaving 10 bases between. This CDR3 has 14 amino acids. CDR1 is SGHDT, CDR2 YYEEEE, per germline. The DNA for the CDR3 is TGTGCCAGCAGCCCGGCCCTAGCTAACTATGGCTACACCTTC. It encodes CASSPALANYGYTF.

The chain employs TRBV5-4 and TRBJ2-5; 7 positions match TRBD1. J lost 2 bases, V lost 4 bases, and 2 bases had no gene match. Germline V lookup: CDR1 SGHNT, CDR2 YYREEE (reference sequence). There are 13 residues in the CDR3. The CDR3 bases are TGTGCCAGCAGCCCCAGGGGGCAAGAGACCCAGTACTTC. Translated, it gives CASSPRGQETQYF.

V gene TRBV29-1 combines with J gene TRBJ2-7, with 9 positions matching TRBD2. CDR3 length: 13 amino acids. Trimming removed 4 bases from V and 0 bases from J; junction bases left unmatched: 1. CDR1 and CDR2 (germline): SQVTM, ANQGSEA. The CDR3 spells CSVAAGGSYEQYF. Written as DNA, the CDR3 is TGCAGCGTTGCAGCGGGGGGCTCCTACGAGCAGTACTTC.

This rearrangement joins TRBV6-1 to TRBJ1-4; TRBD1 is a possible D gene (5 bases). Germline CDR1 and CDR2: MNHNS and SASEGT. Trimming removed 6 bases from V and 5 bases from J, with 16 bases in between. This CDR3 comprises 15 residues. The CDR3 region is CASRTHRFANEKLFF. CDR3 DNA sequence: TGTGCCAGCAGAACTCACAGGTTTGCCAATGAAAAACTGTTTTTT.

The chain recombines TRBV5-4 with TRBJ1-2, with a tentative D call TRBD1 (6 bases). Trimming left V 1 base short and J 2 bases short, with 12 bases between. The CDR3 spans 15 residues. The germline CDR1 and CDR2 sequences are SGHNT and YYREEE (reference sequence). The CDR3 is CASSLTGRPNYGYTF. CDR3 in DNA: TGTGCCAGCAGCTTGACAGGGCGCCCAAACTATGGCTACACCTTC.

This chain joins TRBV2 and TRBJ1-4; D is possibly TRBD1 (6 bases). The CDR3 is 14 residues long. V was trimmed by 7 bases and J by 6 bases, leaving 15 bases between them. Germline V gives CDR1 SNHLY, CDR2 FYNNEI. CDR3 coding DNA: TGTGCCAGCAACAGGGCCGGTTTTGATGAAAAACTGTTTTTT. It encodes CASNRAGFDEKLFF.

This clone was observed a single time. The chain couples TRBV12-2 to TRBJ1-5; the tabulated D call, TRBD1, remains unverified against the DNA. TRBV12-2 is flagged as a pseudogene. The CDR3 is 14 amino acids. CDR3 coding DNA: TGTGCAAGTCGCCCCGGACAGAACAATCAGCCCCAGCATTTT. Its translation is CASRPGQNNQPQHF.

V gene TRBV7-9 combines with J gene TRBJ1-4, with 7 bases lining up with TRBD1. CDR1 SEHNR and CDR2 FQNEAQ come from the germline V gene (reference sequence). V trimming: 5 bases; J trimming: 4 bases; junction bases outside the gene matches: 7. This CDR3 is 15 amino acids long. The chain's CDR3 is CASSPGAGGNEKLFF. CDR3 DNA sequence: TGTGCCAGCAGCCCCGGCGCAGGGGGTAATGAAAAACTGTTTTTT.

This clone was recorded only once. The rearrangement links TRBV27 to TRBJ2-1; 8 bases fit TRBD2. V dropped 5 bases and J dropped 7; count of bases not matched to a gene: 10. The CDR3 is 15 residues long. The V gene's germline CDR1 is MNHEY and CDR2 SMNVEV (reference sequence). In DNA form, the CDR3 reads TGTGCCAGCAGTCTGGGGGCAGCGGGGGTTAATGAGCAGTTCTTC. This gives the protein CASSLGAAGVNEQFF.

The chain carries TRBV19 and TRBJ1-1; tentatively, D is TRBD1 (5 bases). V dropped 3 bases and J dropped 3 bases, with 11 bases sitting between them. CDR3 length equals 14 residues. Germline values: CDR1 LNHDA, CDR2 SQIVND (reference sequence). The CDR3 region has the DNA TGTGCCAGTAGTATGTGGGGGAGGGACACTGAAGCTTTCTTT. It translates to CASSMWGRDTEAFF.

The gene calls are TRBV5-5 and TRBJ2-3; weak D call: TRBD2 (6 bases). V was pared by 1 base and J by 1 base, with 10 bases between. This CDR3 has 15 residues. Germline V gene lookup returns CDR1 SGHKS and CDR2 YYEKEE (reference sequence). The DNA of the CDR3 is TGTGCCAGCAGCTTGTCGGGACTCCGCACAGATACGCAGTATTTT. Translating it yields CASSLSGLRTDTQYF.

This chain's CDR3 is CASSSRDTYYGYTF. The CDR3 DNA reads TGTGCCAGCAGCTCCCGGGACACCTACTATGGCTACACCTTC. This sequence joins TRBV7-7 and TRBJ1-2; possible D gene TRBD1, 6 bases. Germline CDR1 is SSHAT and CDR2 is FNYEAQ (reference sequence). The CDR3 length is 14 residues. The V end was cut by 4 bases, the J end by 3 bases, with 12 bases between.

The chain links TRBV7-6 to TRBJ2-2, with 9 nucleotides matching TRBD1. The V and J ends lost 11 bases and 4 bases, in that order; junction bases with no gene match: 26. This CDR3 is 20 amino acids long. CDR1 is SGHVS and CDR2 is FNYEAQ in the germline V gene. CDR3 in amino acids: CAVTREDGTGLSTRTGELFF. DNA for the CDR3: TGTGCCGTTACCAGGGAAGATGGGACAGGGTTGTCCACTCGCACCGGGGAGCTGTTTTTT.